The TCR beta chain under discussion was sequenced for a study of Graves' ophthalmopathy and Graves' hyperthyroidism. The TCR beta CDR3 regions underwent amplification from RNA transcripts. HTBI-primed RT-PCR formed the first round, and a multiplex PCR formed the second. Via MiXCR, TCRdb re-called the multiplex PCR reads, giving one row per CDR3 protein. The sample holds about 210,000 distinct CDR3 sequences, 25% to 30% seen once. The CDR3 is 12 amino acids. Trimming cost V 0 bases and J 6 bases, with 6 bases left between them. Germline V CDR1 and CDR2: GTSNPN, SVGIG (reference sequence). The clonotype comes from a man in his forties or fifties with Graves' ophthalmopathy. The specimen sequenced was peripheral blood. This rearrangement joins TRBV30 to TRBJ1-5; D gene uncertain. CDR3 sequence reads: CAWSVNPQPQHF. In DNA form, the CDR3 reads TGTGCCTGGAGTGTAAACCCTCAGCCCCAGCATTTT.